These 29 T cell receptor beta chains were all obtained from the same sample, sequenced in a study of blood T cell repertoires in COVID-19. Repertoires were generated with immunoSEQ multiplex PCR, while TCRdb's copy carries only in-frame clones and drops some. The sample gives hundreds of thousands of clones, 87% of which show up once; just under 9% is in the top ten. The sequencing sample was made of PBMCs or T cells enriched from blood (not recorded which). These receptors originate from a woman younger than 30 who had recovered from COVID-19.

The rearrangement joins TRBV5-1 to TRBJ1-4; no definite D call. Germline V gene data show CDR1 as SGHRS and CDR2 as YFSETQ. The CDR3 sequence is 13 residues long. Trimming removed 0 bases at V and 3 bases at J, with 3 bases between. Here the CDR3 reads CASSLEPNEKLFF. The CDR3 DNA is TGCGCCAGCAGCTTGGAGCCTAATGAAAAACTGTTTTTT.

V gene TRBV20-1 combines with J gene TRBJ2-1; D gene unclear. Germline CDR1 is DFQATT and CDR2 is SNEGSKA (reference sequence). This CDR3 is 11 amino acids long. V was clipped by 3 bases and J by 8 bases, with 8 bases between them. The CDR3 spells CSASSIDEQFF. Written as DNA, the CDR3 is TGCAGTGCTAGTTCTATCGATGAGCAGTTCTTC.

This sequence joins TRBV19 and TRBJ1-1, with 7 bases that match TRBD1. Germline V gene sequence: CDR1 LNHDA, CDR2 SQIVND (reference sequence). V was pared by 11 bases and J by 1 base, with 4 bases of the junction left unmatched. The CDR3 consists of 12 residues. The CDR3 loop is CAAGQRNTEAFF. CDR3 DNA: TGTGCCGCGGGACAGAGGAACACTGAAGCTTTCTTT.

This clone came up once. The V and J genes are TRBV19 and TRBJ2-7; TRBD1 aligns across 8 bases. Germline V gene lookup returns CDR1 LNHDA and CDR2 SQIVND (reference sequence). The junction had 11 bases not matched to a gene; V was cut back by 5 bases and J by 5 bases. CDR3 length: 15 amino acids. The CDR3 DNA is TGTGCCAGTAGTCTCCGAAGTGGACAGGGCAACGAGCAGTACTTC. Its translation: CASSLRSGQGNEQYF.

V is TRBV19 and J is TRBJ1-5; 11 nucleotides align to TRBD1. The CDR3 sequence is 16 residues long. In germline, CDR1 is LNHDA, CDR2 SQIVND (reference sequence). Trimming at V came to 6 bases and at J to 4 bases, leaving 8 bases not matched to a gene. The CDR3 DNA reads TGTGCCAGTAGACTTCCGGGACAGGGGGTGAATCAGCCCCAGCATTTT. Its protein is CASRLPGQGVNQPQHF.

This sequence joins TRBV7-2 and TRBJ1-1; 7 nucleotides match TRBD1. CDR1 and CDR2 from the germline V gene are SGHTA and FQGNSA. J gave up 5 bases and V 5 bases, and 5 bases lay outside the gene matches. The CDR3 is 13 residues long. CDR3 bases: TGTGCCAGCAGCCCGAGGGACAGTACTGAAGCTTTCTTT. It specifies CASSPRDSTEAFF.

V and J are TRBV7-3 and TRBJ1-1, with 8 nucleotides matching TRBD1. V was pared by 1 base and J by 0 bases, with 13 bases of the junction left unmatched. Looked up from germline, CDR1 is SGHTA and CDR2 is FQGTGA. The CDR3 has 19 residues. CDR3 nucleotide sequence: TGTGCCAGCAGCTTAATATCTCCGGCAGGGGGCTTTATGAACACTGAAGCTTTCTTT. Translated: CASSLISPAGGFMNTEAFF.

This chain links TRBV7-2 with TRBJ2-7, with TRBD1 matching over 7 bases. CDR1 and CDR2 from the germline V gene are SGHTA and FQGNSA. The CDR3 is 15 residues long. V lost 3 bases to trimming and J lost 1 base; unmatched junction nucleotides: 6. CDR3 sequence (DNA): TGTGCCAGCAGCTTTACCGGACAGGATTCCTACGAGCAGTACTTC. The encoded protein is CASSFTGQDSYEQYF.

This chain joins TRBV29-1 and TRBJ2-4; the match to TRBD1 covers 7 bases. Per germline, CDR1 SQVTM and CDR2 ANQGSEA. The CDR3 spans 12 residues. Germline trimming cut 7 bases from V and 5 bases from J; bases unmatched to any gene: 5. CDR3: CSAGTAENIQYF. In DNA, the CDR3 is TGCAGCGCCGGGACAGCTGAAAACATTCAGTACTTC.

J is TRBJ1-1 and V is TRBV28; the D is unclear. Trimming stripped 5 bases from V and 6 bases from J, with 10 bases between. The germline gives CDR1 MDHEN, CDR2 SYDVKM. There are 12 residues in the CDR3. CDR3: CASSDGRPEAFF. In nucleotides, the CDR3 is TGTGCCAGCAGTGACGGGAGGCCTGAAGCTTTCTTT.

Note on this clone: Additional DNA sequences in this sample encode the identical CDR3. The chain combines TRBV29-1 with TRBJ1-5; D is unclear. The germline V gene has CDR1 SQVTM and CDR2 ANQGSEA. Trimming shortened V by 4 bases and J by 2 bases, and 9 bases separated the two germline ends. The CDR3 has 13 amino acids. The CDR3: CSVGTGGNQPQHF. CDR3 coding DNA: TGCAGCGTTGGGACCGGGGGCAATCAGCCCCAGCATTTT.

The chain joins TRBV6-5 to TRBJ2-2; a weak D match, TRBD1 (5 bases). Trimming removed 10 bases at V and 1 base at J, with 10 bases between. The length of the CDR3 is 13 residues. From germline, CDR1 is MNHEY and CDR2 SVGAGI. The CDR3 nucleotides are TGTGCCACCCCAGACAGGAACACCGGGGAGCTGTTTTTT. Amino acid sequence: CATPDRNTGELFF.

This chain connects TRBV23-1 to TRBJ2-1; 10 nucleotides align to TRBD2. TRBV23-1 is labeled an ORF, and its function is uncertain. Trimming took 10 bases from V and 9 from J; bases not matched to a gene: 6. The CDR3 consists of 12 residues. The CDR3 DNA reads as TGCGCCACCAGGACTAGCGGCACTGAGCAGTTCTTC. Translated: CATRTSGTEQFF.

V and J are TRBV24-1 and TRBJ2-3; D perhaps matches TRBD2 (5 bases). Between the trimmed V and J ends, which lost 6 bases and 3 bases, there was a span of 12 bases. CDR1 is KGHDR, CDR2 SFDVKD, per germline. This CDR3 contains 14 residues. The CDR3 DNA reads TGTGCCACCAGTATGAGAGGGATGACAGATACGCAGTATTTT. As protein: CATSMRGMTDTQYF.

J is TRBJ2-5 and V is TRBV9; TRBD2 might be the D (6 bases). Germline V gene data show CDR1 as SGDLS and CDR2 as YYNGEE. This CDR3 contains 16 residues. Trimming took off 3 bases at V and 1 base at J, with 16 bases between the two ends. This CDR3 is CASSAGLHDLQETQYF. In nucleotides, the CDR3 is TGTGCCAGCAGCGCGGGACTCCACGATCTCCAAGAGACCCAGTACTTC.

This chain joins TRBV5-6 and TRBJ2-1, with D possibly matching TRBD1 (6 bases). V shed 2 bases and J shed 5 bases, with 11 bases lying between them. CDR3 length equals 14 residues. Germline lookup yields CDR1 SGHDT and CDR2 YYEEEE. In DNA, the CDR3 is TGTGCCAGCAGCTTTGGGGGCCTCCACAATGAGCAGTTCTTC. This sequence encodes CASSFGGLHNEQFF.

The genes are TRBV5-4 and TRBJ1-1; TRBD1 aligns across 7 bases. Losses at the gene ends were 4 bases for V and 7 bases for J; bases not matched to a gene: 13. This CDR3 comprises 15 residues. Looked up from germline, CDR1 is SGHNT and CDR2 is YYREEE (reference sequence). DNA of the CDR3: TGTGCCAGCAGCATCGGGACAGCGACAAGCCTTGAAGCTTTCTTT. Its protein product is CASSIGTATSLEAFF.

The rearrangement links TRBV7-8 to TRBJ1-2; D is possibly TRBD1 (6 bases). This CDR3 region has 12 residues. The germline V gene encodes CDR1 SGHVS and CDR2 FQNEAQ. V shed 5 bases and J shed 5 bases, with 9 bases lying between them. The DNA of the CDR3 is TGTGCCAGCAGCGTACAGGGTTATGGCTACACCTTC. Translation: CASSVQGYGYTF.

V gene TRBV28 combines with J gene TRBJ1-1; D is unresolved. Germline assignment: CDR1 MDHEN and CDR2 SYDVKM. V lost 7 bases and J 4 bases, leaving 13 bases between the germline ends. The CDR3 runs 13 residues. Written as DNA, the CDR3 is TGTGCCAGCACTCTTGTTCGGGGCACTGAAGCTTTCTTT. It encodes CASTLVRGTEAFF.

This rearrangement joins TRBV2 to TRBJ1-5; D might be TRBD1 (5 bases). The V end lost 3 bases, the J end lost 1 base, and 10 bases lay between the germline ends. Per germline, CDR1 SNHLY and CDR2 FYNNEI. This CDR3 contains 15 residues. CDR3 protein: CASSEAGNSNQPQHF. The CDR3 coding sequence is TGTGCCAGCAGTGAGGCAGGGAACAGCAATCAGCCCCAGCATTTT. Full variable domain (outside the CDR3, taken from reference TRBV2 and TRBJ1-5): EPEVTQTPSHQVTQMGQEVILRCVPISNHLYFYWYRQILGQKVEFLVSFYNNEISEKSEIFDDQFSVERPDGSNFTLKIRSTKLEDSAMYFCASSEAGNSNQPQHFGDGTRLSIL.

The chain carries TRBV20-1 and TRBJ2-3; no firm D call. Germline CDR1 is DFQATT and CDR2 is SNEGSKA (reference sequence). Trimming removed 6 bases at V and 2 bases at J, with 6 bases between. This CDR3 spans 11 amino acids. The CDR3, as DNA: TGCAGTGCCTTCGTCACAGATACGCAGTATTTT. Translating gives CSAFVTDTQYF.

This clone was seen a few times. The chain combines TRBV9 with TRBJ2-1; D unresolved. This CDR3 spans 14 amino acids. The V and J ends lost 0 bases and 3 bases respectively, with 7 bases between them. The V gene's germline CDR1 is SGDLS and CDR2 YYNGEE. The CDR3 DNA is TGTGCCAGCAGCGTAGGGAGTAACTACAATGAGCAGTTCTTC. Translation gives CASSVGSNYNEQFF. Full variable domain (missing parts from reference TRBV9 and TRBJ2-1): DSGVTQTPKHLITATGQRVTLRCSPRSGDLSVYWYQQSLDQGLQFLIQYYNGEERAKGNILERFSAQQFPDLHSELNLSSLELGDSALYFCASSVGSNYNEQFFGPGTRLTVL.

This chain links TRBV12-3 or TRBV12-4 with TRBJ1-6; maybe TRBD1 (5 bases). V shed 5 bases and J shed 9 bases, with 8 bases lying between them. This CDR3 spans 12 amino acids. The CDR3 region is CASSAQGSPLHF. CDR3 DNA: TGTGCCAGCAGTGCCCAGGGTTCACCCCTCCACTTT.

This clone turned up a few times. The chain combines TRBV9 with TRBJ1-1; D uncertain. Germline CDR1 and CDR2: SGDLS and YYNGEE. Trimming stripped 3 bases from V and 1 base from J, with 7 bases between. The CDR3 has 13 residues. This CDR3 reads CASSGRGNTEAFF. CDR3 in DNA: TGTGCCAGCAGCGGCCGAGGGAACACTGAAGCTTTCTTT.

The V call is TRBV12-3 or TRBV12-4, the J call TRBJ2-7, with a tentative D call TRBD2 (6 bases). Trimming took 5 bases from V and 5 from J, leaving 13 bases between them. The CDR3 runs to 13 residues. CDR3 loop: CASSQDGGDEQYF. CDR3 in DNA: TGTGCCAGCAGTCAGGACGGGGGTGACGAGCAGTACTTC.

The rearrangement uses TRBV30 and TRBJ2-7; TRBD1 agrees at 8 bases. Per germline, CDR1 GTSNPN and CDR2 SVGIG (reference sequence). The CDR3 extends over 13 amino acids. Trimming removed 2 bases from V and 7 bases from J; junction bases left unmatched: 7. CDR3 amino acids: CAWSWTGSGEQYF. In nucleotides, the CDR3 is TGTGCCTGGAGTTGGACAGGGTCGGGGGAGCAGTACTTC.

V gene TRBV25-1 combines with J gene TRBJ1-6; tentative D call: TRBD1 (6 bases). Germline CDR1 is MGHDK and CDR2 is SYGVNS. The CDR3 has 16 amino acids. The V gene lost 6 bases and the J gene lost 0 bases, with 12 bases spanning the gap. The chain's CDR3 is CASSPDRFSYNSPLHF. The CDR3 DNA is TGTGCCAGCAGCCCCGACAGGTTCTCCTATAATTCACCCCTCCACTTT.

This clone was detected once. This chain joins TRBV7-2 and TRBJ2-7; 9 nucleotides align to TRBD2. Germline lookup yields CDR1 SGHTA and CDR2 FQGNSA. This CDR3 spans 15 amino acids. With V trimmed by 5 bases and J by 2 bases, 7 bases remained unmatched. In nucleotides, the CDR3 is TGTGCCAGCAGCGAGGGCCTAGCGGGGACCTACGAGCAGTACTTC. Residues: CASSEGLAGTYEQYF.

J is TRBJ2-3 and V is TRBV7-3, with TRBD1 matching 7 bases. The CDR3 runs to 12 residues. J was trimmed by 5 bases and V by 4 bases; bases with no gene match: 0. Per germline, CDR1 SGHTA and CDR2 FQGTGA. CDR3: CASSYRGDTQYF. DNA of the CDR3: TGTGCCAGCAGCTACAGGGGAGATACGCAGTATTTT. The complete variable domain, with remaining parts taken from reference TRBV7-3 and TRBJ2-3, reads GAGVSQTPSNKVTEKGKYVELRCDPISGHTALYWYRQSLGQGPEFLIYFQGTGAADDSGLPNDRFFAVRPEGSVSTLKIQRTERGDSAVYLCASSYRGDTQYFGPGTRLTVL.